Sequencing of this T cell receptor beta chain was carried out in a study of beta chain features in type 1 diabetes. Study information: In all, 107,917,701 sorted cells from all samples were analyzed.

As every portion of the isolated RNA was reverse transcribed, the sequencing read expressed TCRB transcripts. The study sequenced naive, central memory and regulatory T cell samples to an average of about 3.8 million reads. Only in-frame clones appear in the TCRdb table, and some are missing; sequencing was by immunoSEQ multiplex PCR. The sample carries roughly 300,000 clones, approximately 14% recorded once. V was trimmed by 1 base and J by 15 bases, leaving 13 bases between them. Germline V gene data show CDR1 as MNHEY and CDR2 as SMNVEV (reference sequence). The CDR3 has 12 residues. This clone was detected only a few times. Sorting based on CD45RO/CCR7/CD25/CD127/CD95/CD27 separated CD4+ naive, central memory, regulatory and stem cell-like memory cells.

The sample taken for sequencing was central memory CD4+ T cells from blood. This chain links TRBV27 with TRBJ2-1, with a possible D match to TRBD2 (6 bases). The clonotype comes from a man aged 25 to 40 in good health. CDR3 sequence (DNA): TGTGCCAGCAGTTTATTGGGGGGTCACCGGTTCTTC. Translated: CASSLLGGHRFF.